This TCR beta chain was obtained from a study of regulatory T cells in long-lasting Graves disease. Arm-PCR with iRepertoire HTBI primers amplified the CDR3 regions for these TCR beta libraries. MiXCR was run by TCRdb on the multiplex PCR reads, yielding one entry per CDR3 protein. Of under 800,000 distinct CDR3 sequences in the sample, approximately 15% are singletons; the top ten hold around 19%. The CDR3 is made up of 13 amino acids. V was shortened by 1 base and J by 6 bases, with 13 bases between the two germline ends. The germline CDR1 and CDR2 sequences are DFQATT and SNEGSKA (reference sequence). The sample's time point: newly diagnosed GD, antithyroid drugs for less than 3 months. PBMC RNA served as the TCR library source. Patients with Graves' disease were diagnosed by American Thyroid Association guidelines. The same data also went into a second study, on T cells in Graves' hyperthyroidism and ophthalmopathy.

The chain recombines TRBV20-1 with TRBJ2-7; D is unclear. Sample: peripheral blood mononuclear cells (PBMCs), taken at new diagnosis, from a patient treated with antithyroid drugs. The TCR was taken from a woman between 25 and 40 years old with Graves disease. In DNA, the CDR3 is TGCAGTGCTAGAGTTGCGGCGCCGTCCGAGCAGTACTTC. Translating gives CSARVAAPSEQYF.